This entry lists 26 T cell receptor beta chains sequenced from one sample in a study of tumor and adjacent non-tumor tissue in lung cancer. The template was RNA from unsorted bulk tissue. The normal lung tissue was taken more than 3 cm from the tumor edge. A modified ARM-PCR protocol with three rounds of nested PCR amplified TCRbeta. TCRdb itself ran the multiplex PCR reads through MiXCR, one entry per CDR3 protein. The table has approximately 100,000 distinct CDR3 sequences, about 60% seen once. Material: distant non-tumor lung tissue. These receptors originate from a man aged 25 to 40 with non-small cell lung cancer.

This clonotype came up many times. The gene calls are TRBV7-8 and TRBJ2-5; D is perhaps TRBD2 (6 bases). CDR1 SGHVS and CDR2 FQNEAQ come from the germline V gene. The V end was cut by 2 bases, the J end by 2 bases, with 9 bases between. CDR3 length: 14 amino acids. The chain's CDR3 is CASSLLGRQETQYF. CDR3 sequence (DNA): TGTGCCAGCAGCTTACTAGGGAGGCAAGAGACCCAGTACTTC.

On this clonotype: No conserved phenylalanine or tryptophan ends this CDR3, so it is likely a read error. This sequence joins TRBV20-1 and TRBJ2-1; D gene ambiguous. Germline CDR1 and CDR2: DFQATT and SNEGSKA (reference sequence). The CDR3 loop spans 14 amino acids. CDR3 sequence reads: CSVMWYRSYNDQFL. As DNA, the CDR3 is TGCAGTGTTATGTGGTACCGCTCCTACAATGACCAGTTCTTA.

CDR3 loop: CSARDQTLNSPLHF. CDR3 DNA: TGCAGTGCTAGAGATCAGACACTAAATTCACCCCTCCACTTT. This chain connects TRBV20-1 to TRBJ1-6; D not certain. The CDR3 has 14 residues. In germline, CDR1 is DFQATT, CDR2 SNEGSKA (reference sequence). V was cut by 0 bases and J by 7 bases, with 10 bases left in between.

Comments on this clonotype: One junction end does not reproduce the germline sequence, and a read error may be involved. The V gene is TRBV11-2, the J gene TRBJ1-2; 8 nucleotides align to TRBD1. Per germline, CDR1 SGHAT and CDR2 FQNNGV. This CDR3 contains 17 residues. The CDR3 sequence: CASNILGTGSLNYGYIF. CDR3 coding DNA: TGTGCCAGCAACATCCTAGGGACAGGCAGCCTTAACTATGGCTACATCTTC.

A note on this clonotype: The junction departs from the called germline gene at one end, perhaps through a read error. The J gene is TRBJ2-1, the V gene TRBV6-5; D gene uncertain. Germline V gives CDR1 MNHEY, CDR2 SVGAGI. The length of the CDR3 is 11 residues. CDR3 protein: CANSSGSSQFF. The CDR3 DNA sequence: TGTGCCAACAGTTCCGGGTCATCCCAGTTCTTC.

Remarks on this clonotype: A much larger clone differs from this one at a single base, so this may be a read error. The chain recombines TRBV4-1 with TRBJ2-1, with D possibly TRBD1 on 5 matching bases. V lost 2 bases and J 1 base, leaving 12 bases between the germline ends. The CDR3 totals 16 residues. Germline CDR1 MGHRA, CDR2 YSYEKL. CDR3 loop: CASSQSHGASYNEQFF. CDR3 DNA: TGCGCCAGCAGCCAATCCCATGGGGCTTCCTACAATGAGCAGTTCTTC.

The chain uses TRBV30 and TRBJ2-5, with D perhaps TRBD2 (5 bases). The length of the CDR3 is 13 residues. Looked up from germline, CDR1 is GTSNPN and CDR2 is SVGIG (reference sequence). Trimming cost V 2 bases and J 5 bases, with 12 bases left between them. This chain's CDR3 is CAWSPREPETQYF. Written as DNA, the CDR3 is TGTGCCTGGAGTCCGAGGGAGCCGGAGACCCAGTACTTC.

J is TRBJ2-2 and V is TRBV11-2, with D possibly being TRBD2 (6 bases). Germline assignment: CDR1 SGHAT and CDR2 FQNNGV. Between the trimmed V and J ends, which lost 7 bases and 3 bases, there was a span of 18 bases. This CDR3 spans 16 amino acids. The CDR3 loop reads CASKPWGEAHTGELFF. CDR3 nucleotides: TGTGCCAGCAAGCCCTGGGGGGAGGCGCACACCGGGGAGCTGTTTTTT.

Concerning this clonotype: Possible read error: a much larger clone is one base away. This sequence joins TRBV11-2 and TRBJ2-3; 12 bases line up with TRBD2. The CDR3 has 15 amino acids. Germline CDR1 SGHAT, CDR2 FQNNGV. In DNA form, the CDR3 reads TGTGCCAGCAGCGCTAGCGGGAGGGCCATAGATACGCAGAATTTT. This encodes CASSASGRAIDTQNF.

This clonotype was detected once. In this CDR3 the conserved last residue, phenylalanine or tryptophan, is missing, so a read error is likely. The V gene is TRBV18, the J gene TRBJ2-5; the match to TRBD1 covers 10 bases. Trimming removed 5 bases from V and 4 bases from J; junction bases left unmatched: 7. Germline CDR1 KGHSH, CDR2 LQKENI. This CDR3 region has 15 residues. CDR3 region: CASSSRQGAGETQYS. The CDR3 coding sequence is TGTGCCAGCTCATCCCGACAGGGGGCTGGAGAGACCCAGTACTCC.

Concerning this clonotype itself: A read error may account for a junction end that differs from germline. This chain links TRBV11-2 with TRBJ1-6, with TRBD1 as a possible D gene (5 bases). This CDR3 has 15 amino acids. The germline gives CDR1 SGHAT, CDR2 FQNNGV. The CDR3 here is CTSSSEPGYNSPLHF. The CDR3 bases are TGTACCAGCAGCTCAGAGCCAGGGTACAATTCACCCCTCCACTTT.

In this sample, this clonotype turned up many times. The rearrangement joins TRBV10-3 to TRBJ1-5; possibly TRBD1 for D (6 bases). With 10 bases removed from V and 0 bases from J, the gap between germline ends came to 16 bases. The CDR3 is 15 amino acids. Germline-derived CDR1 and CDR2 are ENHRY and SYGVKD. The CDR3 coding sequence is TGTGCCACCACCGGGGGGGCGGATAGCAATCAGCCCCAGCATTTT. Translating it yields CATTGGADSNQPQHF.

CDR3 nucleotide sequence: TGTGCCAGCAGCCCCAGGGAGGAGACCCAGTACTTC. Translation gives CASSPREETQYF. This chain links TRBV7-9 with TRBJ2-5; either TRBD1 or TRBD2 may supply D (5 bases each). The CDR3 contains 12 residues. Germline values: CDR1 SEHNR, CDR2 FQNEAQ (reference sequence). V lost 5 bases, J lost 5 bases, and 9 bases lay in between. Drawing the rest from reference TRBV7-9 and TRBJ2-5, the complete variable domain is DTGVSQNPRHKITKRGQNVTFRCDPISEHNRLYWYRQTLGQGPEFLTYFQNEAQLEKSRLLSDRFSAERPKGSFSTLEIQRTEQGDSAMYLCASSPREETQYFGPGTRLLVL.

In the case of this clonotype: The junction and the germline gene differ at one end; a read error may be behind it. This chain joins TRBV6-5 and TRBJ2-1; 9 nucleotides agree with TRBD1. This CDR3 spans 20 amino acids. Germline V CDR1 and CDR2: MNHEY, SVGAGI. CDR3 DNA: TGTGACAGCAGTTACAACCCCTCGAAGAGGGACAGGGTAACATACAATGAGCAGTTCTTC. It yields the protein CDSSYNPSKRDRVTYNEQFF.

A word on this clonotype: One junction end disagrees with the germline gene, perhaps due to a read error. This rearrangement joins TRBV11-2 to TRBJ2-3; the D gene could be TRBD1 or TRBD2 (5 bases each). Germline loops: CDR1 SGHAT, CDR2 FQNNGV. The CDR3 sequence is 15 residues long. This CDR3 is CTSSLGAVRADTQYF. In nucleotides, the CDR3 is TGTACCAGCAGCTTAGGGGCCGTGCGGGCGGATACGCAGTACTTT.

Here the CDR3 reads CSVIEESGYTF. The CDR3, as DNA: TGCAGTGTAATAGAGGAGTCAGGCTACACCTTC. The V and J genes are TRBV29-1 and TRBJ1-2; D not certain. The CDR3 consists of 11 residues. The V gene's germline CDR1 is SQVTM and CDR2 ANQGSEA.

This clonotype was counted at least ten times. DNA of the CDR3: TGTGCCAGCAGCCAAGATTTAGGACAGTATAATTCACCCCTCCACTTT. Amino acid sequence: CASSQDLGQYNSPLHF. The V call is TRBV4-2, the J call TRBJ1-6; perhaps TRBD1 as D (6 bases). The V end lost 0 bases, the J end lost 4 bases, and 10 bases lay between the germline ends. The CDR3 runs to 16 residues. The germline gives CDR1 LGHNA, CDR2 YNFKEQ.

The sample holds many counts of this clonotype. As DNA, the CDR3 is TGTGCCAGCATCGGCGGATCTAATGAAAAACTGTTTTTT. Protein sequence: CASIGGSNEKLFF. This rearrangement joins TRBV28 to TRBJ1-4; D ambiguous. The V end lost 7 bases, the J end lost 3 bases, and 9 bases lay between the germline ends. The germline V gene has CDR1 MDHEN and CDR2 SYDVKM. This CDR3 spans 13 amino acids.

This clonotype was found a few times. It may be a read error: a sequence one base away is much more abundant. The gene calls are TRBV11-3 and TRBJ2-1; 14 bases are a match to TRBD2. The CDR3 is made up of 16 amino acids. V gave up 3 bases and J gave up 9 bases; unmatched junction bases: 7. The germline CDR1 and CDR2 sequences are SGHNT and YENEEA. The DNA of the CDR3 is TGTGCCAGCAGCTTGCCGGGACTAGCGGGAGTATGTGAGCAGTTCTTC. Residues: CASSLPGLAGVCEQFF.

This clonotype was counted ten times or more. The J gene is TRBJ2-2, the V gene TRBV29-1, with TRBD1 matching over 7 bases. The V and J ends lost 7 bases and 0 bases, in that order; junction bases with no gene match: 2. The CDR3 is made up of 13 amino acids. The germline V gene encodes CDR1 SQVTM and CDR2 ANQGSEA. The DNA for the CDR3 is TGCAGCGCGACAGGGCCGAACACCGGGGAGCTGTTTTTT. Translating gives CSATGPNTGELFF.

About this clonotype itself: It may be a read error: a sequence one base away is much more abundant. DNA for the CDR3: TGTGTCAGCAGCTTAGATAGGGGCCAGCTTAAAGCTTTCTTT. Protein: CVSSLDRGQLKAFF. The chain recombines TRBV11-2 with TRBJ1-1, with D possibly being TRBD1 (5 bases). This CDR3 region has 14 residues. Per the germline V gene, CDR1 is SGHAT and CDR2 is FQNNGV.

Turning to this clonotype: Germline is not matched at one junction end, which may reflect a read error. V and J are TRBV6-1 and TRBJ1-1, with D perhaps TRBD1 (5 bases). The CDR3 has 13 amino acids. In germline, CDR1 is MNHNS, CDR2 SASEGT. This CDR3 reads CDSSGLDTRVAFF. The CDR3, as DNA: TGTGACAGCAGTGGACTGGACACTCGGGTGGCTTTCTTT.

In the case of this clonotype: One end of the junction fails to match germline, which may point to a read error. The CDR3 loop is CSARDPNTVAFF. The CDR3 DNA is TGCAGTGCTAGAGACCCGAACACTGTAGCTTTTTTT. The V call is TRBV20-1, the J call TRBJ1-1; D unresolved. Per germline, CDR1 DFQATT and CDR2 SNEGSKA (reference sequence). The CDR3 is 12 amino acids.

The chain recombines TRBV5-1 with TRBJ2-5, with D perhaps matching TRBD2 (6 bases). The CDR3 totals 15 residues. Trimming cost V 1 base and J 3 bases, with 13 bases left between them. Germline V gene data show CDR1 as SGHRS and CDR2 as YFSETQ. Here the CDR3 DNA reads TGCGCCAGCAGCTTGCGGGCCAGGGAGGAAGAGACCCAGTACTTC. This codes for CASSLRAREEETQYF.

The sample holds many counts of this clonotype. The rearrangement joins TRBV24-1 to TRBJ2-7; TRBD1 matches at 7 bases. Germline V gene sequence: CDR1 KGHDR, CDR2 SFDVKD. With V trimmed by 9 bases and J by 3 bases, 16 bases remained unmatched. The CDR3 runs 16 residues. Here the CDR3 DNA reads TGTGCCACCCCGCCTATCTGCGAGACAGGGATCTACGAGCAGTACTTC. Encoded protein: CATPPICETGIYEQYF.

This clonotype was counted only a few times. A much larger clone sits a single nucleotide away, making a read error possible. The conserved phenylalanine or tryptophan normally closing the CDR3 is absent here, so this likely arose from a read error. The chain employs TRBV20-1 and TRBJ1-2, with a weak D call TRBD1 (6 bases). Per germline, CDR1 DFQATT and CDR2 SNEGSKA (reference sequence). CDR3 size: 14 residues. V lost 4 bases, J lost 3 bases, and 15 bases lay in between. The CDR3 loop is CSANAVGGDYGYTS. The CDR3 nucleotides read TGCAGTGCTAACGCCGTCGGGGGCGACTATGGCTACACCTCC.